This TCR beta chain was observed in a study of CXCR3-negative and CXCR3-positive naive CD8 T cells. Libraries of TRB cDNA were made by 5' RACE and carried UMIs. From the 5' RACE reads, TCRdb lists one entry per CDR3 protein and no DNA. The table lists under 85,000 distinct CDR3 sequences. Germline V gene sequence: CDR1 SGHDT, CDR2 YYEEEE. The CDR3 totals 16 residues. The clonotype comes from a human donor in good health. Some clones in this sample may be carry-over from other donors' samples. Material for sequencing was naive CXCR3- CD8+ T cells from blood. As to subset: CD45RO-CCR7+CD27+CD95- naive CD8+ T cells lacking CXCR3 (TNR3-). The chain has TRBV5-6 and TRBJ2-1; TCRdb selects TRBD2, and the lack of DNA leaves this call unchecked. The CDR3 loop is CASSFEGLDSGYEQFF.